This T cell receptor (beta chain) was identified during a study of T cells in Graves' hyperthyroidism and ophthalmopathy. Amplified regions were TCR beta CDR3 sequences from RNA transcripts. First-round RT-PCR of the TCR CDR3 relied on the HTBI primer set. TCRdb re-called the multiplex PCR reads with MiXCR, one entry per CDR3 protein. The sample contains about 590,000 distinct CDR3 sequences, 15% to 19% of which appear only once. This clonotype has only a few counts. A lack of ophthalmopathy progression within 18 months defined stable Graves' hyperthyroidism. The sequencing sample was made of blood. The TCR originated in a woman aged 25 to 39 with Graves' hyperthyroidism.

DNA for the CDR3: TGTGCCAGCAGCTTAGAGCAGGGGGCTTTCTACGAGCAGTACTTC. Amino acid sequence: CASSLEQGAFYEQYF. The chain has TRBV7-2 and TRBJ2-7; the match to TRBD1 covers 8 bases. Germline CDR1 SGHTA, CDR2 FQGNSA. The CDR3 totals 15 residues. Trimming cost V 1 base and J 3 bases; bases outside gene matches: 5.